Listed below are T cell receptor delta chains from one sample, sequenced in a study of gamma-delta T cells after stem cell transplantation. TCRdb reapplied CATT to the RT-PCR reads. The sample has 1,300 to 1,500 delta-chain clones, 35% to 55% seen once; the top ten hold about 48%. Sequencing was done on a sample of gamma-delta T cells. The receptors were gathered from a human donor. It is not recorded whose cells these are; they may come from a transplant donor. The CDR3 runs from the conserved cysteine through the conserved F or W. Each record gives: D gene, clone size, V gene, J gene, CDR3 DNA, CDR3 protein. The D gene is left open where the match is weak. Expanded clones are given a class, and other clones once, few, many or no size at all.

TRDD3	few	TRDV2	TRDJ1	TGTGCCTGTGACACCGTGGAAAGTGGGGGATACCCCGATAAACTCATCTTT	CACDTVESGGYPDKLIF
TRDD3	medium-sized	TRDV1	TRDJ1	TGTGCTCTTGGGTCCATACTGGGGGATTCTTTGTACACCGATAAACTCATCTTT	CALGSILGDSLYTDKLIF
NA	medium-sized	TRDV1	TRDJ1	TGTGCTCTTGGGGAACTAAGGGTGGGACCGTACACCGATAAACTCATCTTT	CALGELRVGPYTDKLIF
TRDD3	few	TRDV1	TRDJ1	TGTGCTCTTGGGGAACTGTGGACGATCTGGGGGATAGGGCCTGACGGTAAACTCATCTTT	CALGELWTIWGIGPDGKLIF
NA	NA	TRDV1	TRDJ1	TGTGCTCTTGGGGAGCACCTTCTCACCAGGGGGTCTTACACCGATAAACTCATCTTT	CALGEHLLTRGSYTDKLIF
TRDD3	large	TRDV1	TRDJ1	TGTGCTCTTGGGCCCAACAGGTCCCAAAAGTACTGGGGGATACGCCCAGGGGGAACCGATAAACTCATCTTT	CALGPNRSQKYWGIRPGGTDKLIF
TRDD3	medium-sized	TRDV1	TRDJ1	TGTGCTCTTGGGGAACCGCATGCACGCGGGGATACGCGATGCGATAAACTCATCTTT	CALGEPHARGDTRCDKLIF
TRDD3	medium-sized	TRDV1	TRDJ1	TGTGCTCTTGGGGAAGTTCCATCCTTCCTTCCCGTCTGGGGGATGGGGGACACCGATAAACTCATCTTT	CALGEVPSFLPVWGMGDTDKLIF
TRDD3	NA	TRDV1	TRDJ1	TGTGCTCTTGGGGAACCTTCCTACCGTATACTGGGGGATACGCAGTACACCGATAAACTCATCTTT	CALGEPSYRILGDTQYTDKLIF
TRDD3	medium-sized	TRAV29/DV5	TRDJ2	TGTGCAGCAAGCGACGTACGACGATGGGGGATACCCCCGACAGCACAACTATTCTTT	CAASDVRRWGIPPTAQLFF
TRDD3	medium-sized	TRDV2	TRDJ1	TGTGCCTGTGACTCCGTGGGGGAAAGGGTGGGGGGCGACACCGATAAACTCATCTTT	CACDSVGERVGGDTDKLIF
TRDD3	medium-sized	TRDV1	TRDJ1	TGTGCTCTTGGGGAACTGCCGGGAGTTACTGGGGGATATTCGACCGATAAACTCATCTTT	CALGELPGVTGGYSTDKLIF
TRDD3	medium-sized	TRAV29/DV5	TRDJ1	TGTGCAGCAAGCGCCTCCTACGTACTGGGGGATAAATACACCGATAAACTCATCTTT	CAASASYVLGDKYTDKLIF
NA	few	TRDV1	TRDJ1	TGTGCTCTTGGGGAATTCAATTCCTACCGTCTGACTGGGGACCCTCGTCCCGATAAACTCATCTTT	CALGEFNSYRLTGDPRPDKLIF
NA	medium-sized	TRDV1	TRDJ1	TGTGCTCTTGGGGAACTATCGCCTACGGGGAACGGCGCCCAGAACACCGATAAACTCATCTTT	CALGELSPTGNGAQNTDKLIF
TRDD3	NA	TRDV1	TRDJ1	TGTGCTCTTGGGGGACTACTACTGGGGAGTCGCGGGACCGATAAACTCATCTTT	CALGGLLLGSRGTDKLIF
TRDD3	medium-sized	TRDV3	TRDJ4	TGTGCCTTCATAGTACTGGGGGATACCCGGTACAGAAGACCCCTGATCTTT	CAFIVLGDTRYRRPLIF
TRDD3	large	TRDV1	TRDJ1	TGTGCTCTTGGGGAATGTTTCCCACACAAGGAGTGGGGGATACCGGATAAACTCATCTTT	CALGECFPHKEWGIPDKLIF
TRDD3	NA	TRDV1	TRDJ1	TGTGCTCTTGGGGAAATCCCTCCCCATCCTACTGGGGGGTACTACACCGATAAACTCATCTTT	CALGEIPPHPTGGYYTDKLIF
NA	NA	TRDV1	TRDJ1	TGTGCTCTTGGGGAAGCCGGACCTAGCCATACCGATAAACTCATCTTT	CALGEAGPSHTDKLIF
TRDD3	few	TRAV29/DV5	TRDJ2	TGTGCAGCAAGCGACGTACGACGATGGGGGATACTCCCGACAGCACAACTATTCTTT	CAASDVRRWGILPTAQLFF
NA	medium-sized	TRDV1	TRDJ1	TGTGCTCTTGGGGAGAAGCCTTCCTACAACGTACTGGGGGATTTAACCGATAAACTCATCTTT	CALGEKPSYNVLGDLTDKLIF
TRDD3	medium-sized	TRDV1	TRDJ1	TGTGCTCTTGGCCTAAGGCCATTCCTAGCTCCCTACTGGGGGGCGAAAACGGTGTACACCGATAAACTCATCTTT	CALGLRPFLAPYWGAKTVYTDKLIF
TRDD3	medium-sized	TRDV1	TRDJ1	TGTGCTCTTGGGGAACCATCCTACGTCCCTATACTGGGGGATGCCGATAAACTCATCTTT	CALGEPSYVPILGDADKLIF
TRDD3	NA	TRDV1	TRDJ1	TGTGCTCTTGGGGAACCCATACCTTCGGGATACGGGCGGGCTGGGGGATTTCCAGGTAGCGAGGTGTACACCGATAAACTCATCTTT	CALGEPIPSGYGRAGGFPGSEVYTDKLIF
TRDD3	medium-sized	TRDV1	TRDJ1	TGTGCTCTTGGGGAACCCTTCTCGACCGCCCTGCTGGGGGACTACACCGATAAACTCATCTTT	CALGEPFSTALLGDYTDKLIF
TRDD3	NA	TRDV2	TRDJ1	TGTGCCTGTGAGCGACTGGGGGATAGGAACCAAAACACCGATAAACTCATCTTT	CACERLGDRNQNTDKLIF
TRDD3	NA	TRDV1	TRDJ1	TGTGCTCTTGGACCTACGAATGGCTGGGGGATACAGGGGGAACTCATCTTT	CALGPTNGWGIQGELIF
TRDD3	medium-sized	TRDV1	TRDJ1	TGTGCTCTTGGGGAACTGGGGCCGGGTGTGGCTGGGGGATACGCTGAGCACACCGATAAACTCATCTTT	CALGELGPGVAGGYAEHTDKLIF
TRDD3	NA	TRDV1	TRDJ1	TGTGCTCTTGCGCCGTGTACTGGGGATACCCCCCTGTACACCGATAAATTCATCTTT	CALAPCTGDTPLYTDKFIF
NA	NA	TRDV1	TRDJ1	TGTGCTCTTGGGGACCCGCCGCCTAGAGCCCGTGGGATTACCGATAAACTCATCTTT	CALGDPPPRARGITDKLIF
TRDD3	medium-sized	TRAV29/DV5	TRDJ1	TGTGCAGCAAGCGCTAGTCTAAAAGACTGGGGGATACGGTCGAGCCCGTACACCGATAAACTCATCTTT	CAASASLKDWGIRSSPYTDKLIF
NA	large	TRDV1	TRDJ1	TGTGCTCTTAGGACCCCAATGGAGAAAGCGGACACCGATAAACTCATCTTT	CALRTPMEKADTDKLIF
NA	large	TRDV2	TRDJ1	TGTGCCTGTGACACACTCGCCAATTTTCGCTGGGGATCCGGGTACACCGATAAACTCATCTTT	CACDTLANFRWGSGYTDKLIF
TRDD3	medium-sized	TRDV1	TRDJ1	TGTGCTCTTGGGGAATTCCGCACCCTGCCCTCCCTTCCTAACATGTACTGGGGGATACGGGGCACCGATAAACTCATCTTT	CALGEFRTLPSLPNMYWGIRGTDKLIF
NA	medium-sized	TRDV1	TRDJ1	TGTGCTCTTGGGCAACCTTCCGTTCAGATACCGCGATACGATAAACTCATCTTT	CALGQPSVQIPRYDKLIF
TRDD3	NA	TRDV2	TRDJ1	TGTGCCTGTGACACGGTCCCACTGGGGGATACAGGAACCGATAAACTCATCTTT	CACDTVPLGDTGTDKLIF
NA	few	TRDV1	TRDJ1	TGTGCTCTCGCCGACGCCCCACCAGACGAGTCAAAATCGCCAGGGGGACTCGATAAACTCATCTTT	CALADAPPDESKSPGGLDKLIF
TRDD3	large	TRDV2	TRDJ1	TGTGCCTGTGACCCACGGTCTGGGGGATACAACACCGATAAACTCATCTTT	CACDPRSGGYNTDKLIF
TRDD3	medium-sized	TRDV1	TRDJ1	TGTGCTCTTGGGGAACGCGTACTGGGGGAGGTCGATAAACTCATCTTT	CALGERVLGEVDKLIF
NA	medium-sized	TRDV2	TRDJ1	TGTGCCGCCAGGATGCGACTTTACACCGATAAACTCATCTTT	CAARMRLYTDKLIF
NA	medium-sized	TRDV1	TRDJ1	TGTGCTCTTGGGGAAAGAGCCTTCCTACAGGTGACAGGGAGGGGATACTTTACCGATAAACTCATCTTT	CALGERAFLQVTGRGYFTDKLIF
NA	medium-sized	TRDV1	TRDJ1	TGTGCTCTTGGGGAACGAAGAAGGAACTTCCTACCCGTACTGGGGGACAGGTACACCGATAAACTCATCTTT	CALGERRRNFLPVLGDRYTDKLIF
TRDD3	medium-sized	TRDV1	TRDJ1	TGTGCTCTTGGGGAATATTCGACTACCGGGGGCCCTGGGGGTTTTAACGCCGATAAACTCATCTTT	CALGEYSTTGGPGGFNADKLIF